This T cell receptor beta chain is from a study of shared clonotypes between healthy human individuals. Study results and caveats: What limited the represented genetic and exposure-history diversity was the small number of donors. Sampling used blood alone; tissue repertoires probably differ. A few donors showed sharing of about 4.8% of naive CD4 clonotypes. Larger estimated richness was generally seen in naive subsets than in memory subsets.

TCRdb keeps only in-frame clones here, not all; method: immunoSEQ multiplex PCR. The data show more than 550,000 clones, 90% seen once. As regards this clone: Its antigen is unidentified.

V was clipped by 0 bases and J by 3 bases; unmatched bases: 8. CDR3 length: 17 amino acids. Germline V CDR1 and CDR2: MNHEY, SMNVEV (reference sequence). The sample taken for sequencing was memory CD8+ T cells from PBMCs. Subset of the sample: CD45RO+ cells pooled with CCR7-negative TemRA cells. This chain links TRBV27 with TRBJ2-7, with 10 bases fitting TRBD1. The receptor was derived from a man between 18 and 29 years old in good health. Some clones in this sample may be carry-over from other donors' samples. The CDR3 DNA reads as TGTGCCAGCAGTTTATCCCCCGGGACAGGGGCGAACTACGAGCAGTACTTC. It specifies CASSLSPGTGANYEQYF.